The clone carrying this T cell receptor (beta chain) was recorded many times. Antigen unknown. These data belong to a study of metastatic and nonmetastatic thyroid tumors. Broader study findings: Reportedly, malignant thyroid tumors had significantly higher TCR beta diversity than benign nodules, in blood and tumor.

As handled by the study authors: The study's classifier, a distant-metastasis tool for papillary thyroid cancer, was built using CDR3 differences across clinicopathological groups. TCRdb ran MiXCR on the PCR reads. TCRdb, not the authors, supplied the V and J calls. The sample lists around 22,000 clones, roughly 11% occurring once. CDR3 size: 16 residues. Germline V CDR1 and CDR2: MDHEN, SYDVKM. V lost 5 bases and J 0 bases, leaving 14 bases between the germline ends. No patient had received any treatment before thyroid surgery. Sequenced material: blood. The genes are TRBV28 and TRBJ1-5, with D possibly matching TRBD1 (5 bases). The clonotype comes from a female donor with papillary thyroid cancer or a benign thyroid nodule (not recorded which). Some clones in this sample may be carry-over from other donors' samples. The DNA for the CDR3 is TGTGCCAGCAGTACTCGGGACTGGTATAGCAATCAGCCCCAGCATTTT. It is translated as CASSTRDWYSNQPQHF.